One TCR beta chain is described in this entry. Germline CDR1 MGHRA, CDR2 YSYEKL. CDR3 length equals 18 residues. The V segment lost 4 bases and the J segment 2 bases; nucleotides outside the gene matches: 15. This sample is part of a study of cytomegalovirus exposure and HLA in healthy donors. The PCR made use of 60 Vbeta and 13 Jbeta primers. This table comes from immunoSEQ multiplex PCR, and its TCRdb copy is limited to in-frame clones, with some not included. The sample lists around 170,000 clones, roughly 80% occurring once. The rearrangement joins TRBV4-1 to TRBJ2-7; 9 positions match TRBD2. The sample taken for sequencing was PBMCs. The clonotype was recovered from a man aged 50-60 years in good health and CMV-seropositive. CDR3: CASSRLTSGGPYPYEQYF. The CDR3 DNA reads TGCGCCAGCAGCCGACTCACCAGCGGGGGGCCCTATCCCTACGAGCAGTACTTC.